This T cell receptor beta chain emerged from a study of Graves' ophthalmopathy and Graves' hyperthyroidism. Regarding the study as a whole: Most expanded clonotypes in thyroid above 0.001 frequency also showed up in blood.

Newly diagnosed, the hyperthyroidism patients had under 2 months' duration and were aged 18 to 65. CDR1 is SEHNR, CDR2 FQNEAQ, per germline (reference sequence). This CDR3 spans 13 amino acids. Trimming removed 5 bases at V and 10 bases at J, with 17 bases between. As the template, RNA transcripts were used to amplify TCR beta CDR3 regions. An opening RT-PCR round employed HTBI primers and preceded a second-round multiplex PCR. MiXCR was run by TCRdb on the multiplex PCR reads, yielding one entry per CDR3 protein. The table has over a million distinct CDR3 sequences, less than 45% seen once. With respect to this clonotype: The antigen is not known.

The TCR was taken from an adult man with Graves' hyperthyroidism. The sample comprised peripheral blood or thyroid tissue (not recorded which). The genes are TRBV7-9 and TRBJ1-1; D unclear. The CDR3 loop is CASSRDTKVGAFF. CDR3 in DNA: TGTGCCAGCAGCCGCGATACGAAGGTAGGAGCTTTCTTT. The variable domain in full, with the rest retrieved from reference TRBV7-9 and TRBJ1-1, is DTGVSQNPRHKITKRGQNVTFRCDPISEHNRLYWYRQTLGQGPEFLTYFQNEAQLEKSRLLSDRFSAERPKGSFSTLEIQRTEQGDSAMYLCASSRDTKVGAFFGQGTRLTVV.